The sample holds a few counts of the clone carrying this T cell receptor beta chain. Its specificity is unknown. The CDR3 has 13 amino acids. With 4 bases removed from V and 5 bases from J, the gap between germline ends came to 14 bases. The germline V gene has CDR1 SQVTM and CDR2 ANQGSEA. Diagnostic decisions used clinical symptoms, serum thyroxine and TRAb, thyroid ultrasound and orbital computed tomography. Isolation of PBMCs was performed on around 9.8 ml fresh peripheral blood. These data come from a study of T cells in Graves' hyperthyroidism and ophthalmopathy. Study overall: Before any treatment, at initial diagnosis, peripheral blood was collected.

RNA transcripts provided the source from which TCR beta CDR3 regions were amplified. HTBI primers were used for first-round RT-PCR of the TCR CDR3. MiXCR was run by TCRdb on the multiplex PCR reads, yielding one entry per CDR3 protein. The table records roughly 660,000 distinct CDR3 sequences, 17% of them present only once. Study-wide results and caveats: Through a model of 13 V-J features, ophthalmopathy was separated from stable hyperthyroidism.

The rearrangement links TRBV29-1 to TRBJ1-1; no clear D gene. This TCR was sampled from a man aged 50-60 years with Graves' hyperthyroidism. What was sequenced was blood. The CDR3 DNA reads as TGCAGCGTTGCGGGTATGGTCGGTACTGAAGCTTTCTTT. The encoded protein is CSVAGMVGTEAFF.